The TCR beta chain under discussion was sequenced for a study of T cell responses to AZD1222 COVID-19 vaccine. Study outcomes and limitations: Two doses of AZD1222 preceded a rise in Spike-specific TCR breadth and depth. Just a handful of AZD1222 recipients tested seropositive at baseline. In a largely white British group with more females than males, clonal diversity was possibly underestimated.

Repertoires were generated with immunoSEQ multiplex PCR, while TCRdb's copy carries only in-frame clones and drops some. This table holds about 76,000 clones, more than 60% found once. The CDR3 sequence is 13 residues long. Germline loops: CDR1 MNHEY, CDR2 SMNVEV (reference sequence). Trimming removed 5 bases from V and 0 bases from J, with 8 bases in between. The sample holds a few counts of this clone. Antigen: not known. The TCR sequence derives from an adult who received the MenACWY meningococcal vaccine as a control. Material: peripheral blood, obtained 28 days after the second dose of the MenACWY control vaccine. The genes are TRBV27 and TRBJ2-7; D perhaps matches TRBD2 (6 bases). The CDR3 loop is CASSPGVSYEQYF. Written as DNA, the CDR3 is TGTGCCAGCAGTCCGGGGGTCTCCTACGAGCAGTACTTC.